This note documents a single T cell receptor (beta chain) sequence. Only a few counts were recorded for this clonotype. Its antigen remains unidentified. A read error may account for a junction end that differs from germline. The entry originates in a study of T cells in Graves' hyperthyroidism and ophthalmopathy (dated by TCRdb to the late 2010s). For the study in its entirety: Peripheral blood samples were taken at initial diagnosis, before any treatment was given. After sampling, hyperthyroidism patients received methimazole starting at 30 mg daily, and ophthalmopathy patients received high-dose intravenous methylprednisolone. The paper reports TCR Vbeta CDR3 sequencing of approximately 140 peripheral blood samples: around 45 ophthalmopathy, over 70 hyperthyroidism and around 17 progressor patients. To identify distinguishing TCR V-J signatures, a discovery cohort of 95 to 100 patients was used, comprising 43 with Graves' ophthalmopathy and roughly 60 with stable Graves' hyperthyroidism. Whether ophthalmopathy could be predicted prospectively was tested in an independent validation cohort made up of about 20 hyperthyroidism patients plus 17 patients who later progressed to ophthalmopathy. Thyroid tissue and blood T-cell repertoires from more than five Graves' hyperthyroidism patients were also compared in the study. The 95 to 100 discovery patients were randomly divided into training and test sets at a 7:3 ratio. Results and caveats for the whole study, not just this receptor: Blood samples also contained most of the expanded thyroid clonotypes (frequency above 0.001), which suggests that blood repertoires may reflect thyroid immune responses. In validation, progression to ophthalmopathy was predicted by the model with 65% to 71% sensitivity and approximately 78% specificity, a median of roughly 6 months before onset. Ophthalmopathy was separated from stable hyperthyroidism by a 13 V-J signature model, with 85% to 90% sensitivity and approximately 81% specificity obtained in cross-validation and 80%/75% obtained in testing. Sample size was not statistically predetermined, and blinding of investigators to group allocation was not performed.

Amplification of TCR beta CDR3 regions was carried out from RNA transcripts. A first-round RT-PCR of the TCR CDR3 used the HTBI primer set with the Qiagen OneStep RT-PCR kit. Libraries were constructed in a second round of multiplex PCR, after which size selection and purification were carried out. Sequencing of the libraries was done on an Illumina HiSeq2000 using paired-end 100 bp reads. The authors' analysis ran thus. SOAPnuke was used to process the raw data, throwing out any read that contained adapters or uncalled bases, had a mean Phred below 15, or lacked an exact constant-primer or identifier match. COPE v1.2.5 was used to merge the high-quality paired reads, and each unique nucleotide sequence was defined as a clonotype. Clonotypes were aligned to IMGT TRBV, TRBD and TRBJ reference segments using MiTCR v1.1. The analysis included only V-J combinations with a frequency above 0.0001, which together covered around 99% of the repertoires. A TCS score was defined as the ratio between F50 (clonal expansion) and ExV (chaos), using BLOSUM62-based TCRdist between CDR3 peptides within each V-J. Welch's t-statistics and random forest reduced around 520 V-J features to some 14, which were used in a naive Bayes classifier (R e1071). TCRdb reprocessing: public reads trimmed at Q25 with fastp, clones called with MiXCR, in-frame beta chains kept. Each record represents a unique CDR3 protein, reported with the most common genes and DNA among its rows. The V and J calls and clone size come from TCRdb's table, not from the authors' own analysis. For this sample the table gives under 350,000 distinct CDR3 sequences, of which about an eighth were detected only once. In total, the top ten clones hold roughly 8.5% of the sample.

From the cysteine up to the phenylalanine, the CDR3 has a length of 14 residues. Of all the DNA, just the CDR3 is kept, 42 bases in frame from base 1. CDR1 SGHTA and CDR2 FQGTGA are derived from the germline V gene. Hyperthyroidism patients were aged 18 to 65 years and newly diagnosed, with disease duration of less than 2 months. Any patient with an uncontrolled infection, another autoimmune disease, pregnancy or lactation was excluded. Diagnoses relied on clinical symptoms, serum thyroxine and TRAb, thyroid ultrasound and orbital computed tomography. Blood from progressor patients was drawn when they were first diagnosed with hyperthyroidism, before any ophthalmopathy symptoms appeared. PBMCs were isolated from more than 9 ml of fresh peripheral blood by Ficoll-Paque density gradient centrifugation. Patients classed as progressors first received a Graves' hyperthyroidism diagnosis and then went on to develop ophthalmopathy during follow-up. Trizol reagent was used to extract total RNA, and RNA quality was then checked on an Agilent 2100 Bioanalyzer.

This TCR was sampled from a woman aged 30 to 39 with Graves' hyperthyroidism that later progressed to Graves' ophthalmopathy. Sequencing was performed on blood. The chain uses TRBV7-3 and TRBJ1-6, and the D gene may be TRBD1, 6 bases matching. The CDR3 has the sequence CVSSRDNYNSPLHF. The DNA sequence is given as TGTGTCAGCAGCAGGGACAACTATAATTCACCCCTCCACTTT.